By share, the clone carrying this T cell receptor (beta chain) counts as large. Germline V lookup: CDR1 SGHTA, CDR2 FQGTGA. The ends lost 5 bases at V and 5 bases at J; junction bases unmatched: 4. The CDR3 sequence is 15 residues long. TCRdb used MiXCR to reprocess the RT-PCR reads, holding one entry per CDR3 protein. The sample lists under 3,000 distinct CDR3 sequences, about a sixth seen once, with about 20% in the top ten. These data belong to a study of patients and donors after allogeneic stem cell transplantation. Material for sequencing was blood, either unsorted or a sorted T cell fraction (not recorded which). The rearrangement joins TRBV7-3 to TRBJ2-3; 13 bases are shared with TRBD2. The TCR originated in a human donor who was either an allogeneic HSCT recipient or a stem cell or donor lymphocyte infusion donor (not recorded which). It is not recorded whose cells these are; they may come from a transplant donor. CDR3 in amino acids: CASSPGLAGRDTQYF. Written as DNA, the CDR3 is TGTGCCAGCAGCCCGGGACTAGCGGGACGAGATACGCAGTATTTT. The full variable domain, its missing parts supplied by reference TRBV7-3 and TRBJ2-3, is GAGVSQTPSNKVTEKGKYVELRCDPISGHTALYWYRQSLGQGPEFLIYFQGTGAADDSGLPNDRFFAVRPEGSVSTLKIQRTERGDSAVYLCASSPGLAGRDTQYFGPGTRLTVL.